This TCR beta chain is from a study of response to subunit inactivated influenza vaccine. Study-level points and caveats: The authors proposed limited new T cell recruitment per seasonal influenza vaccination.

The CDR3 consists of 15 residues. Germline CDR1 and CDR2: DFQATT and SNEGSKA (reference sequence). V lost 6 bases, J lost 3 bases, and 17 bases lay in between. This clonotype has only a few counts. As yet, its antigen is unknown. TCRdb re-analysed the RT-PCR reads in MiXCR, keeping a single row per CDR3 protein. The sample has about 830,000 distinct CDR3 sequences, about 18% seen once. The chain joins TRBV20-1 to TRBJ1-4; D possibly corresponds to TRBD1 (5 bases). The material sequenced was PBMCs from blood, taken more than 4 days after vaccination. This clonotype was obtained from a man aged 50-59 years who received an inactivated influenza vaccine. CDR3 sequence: CSAQDPAGANEKLFF. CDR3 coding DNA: TGCAGTGCACAAGACCCCGCGGGGGCTAATGAAAAACTGTTTTTT.